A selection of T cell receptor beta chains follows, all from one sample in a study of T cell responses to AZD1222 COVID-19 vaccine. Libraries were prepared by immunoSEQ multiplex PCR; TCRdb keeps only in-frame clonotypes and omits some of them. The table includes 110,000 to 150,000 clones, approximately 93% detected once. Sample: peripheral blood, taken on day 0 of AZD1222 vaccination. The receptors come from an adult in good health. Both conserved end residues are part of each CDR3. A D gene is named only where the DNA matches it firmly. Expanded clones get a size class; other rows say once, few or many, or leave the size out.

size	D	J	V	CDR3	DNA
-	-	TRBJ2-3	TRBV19	CASSITGVGTDTQYF	TGTGCCAGTAGTATAACGGGAGTGGGCACAGATACGCAGTATTTT
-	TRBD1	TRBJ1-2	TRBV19	CASSGQVNSYGYTF	TGTGCCAGTAGCGGACAGGTCAACTCCTATGGCTACACCTTC
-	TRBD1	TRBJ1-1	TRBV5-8	CASSLLYRGFTEAFF	TGTGCCAGCAGCTTGCTTTACAGGGGTTTCACTGAAGCTTTCTTT
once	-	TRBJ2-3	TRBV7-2	CASSGDTSTDTQYF	TGTGCCAGCAGCGGCGACACTAGCACAGATACGCAGTATTTT
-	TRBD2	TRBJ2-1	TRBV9	CASSARLAGGPITSYNEQFF	TGTGCCAGCAGCGCCCGACTAGCGGGAGGACCTATAACCTCCTACAATGAGCAGTTCTTC
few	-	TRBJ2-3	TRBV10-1	CASSEGQPSTDTQYF	TGCGCCAGCAGTGAGGGACAACCGAGCACAGATACGCAGTATTTT
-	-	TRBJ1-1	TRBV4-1	CASSQPGRGTEAFF	TGCGCCAGCAGCCAACCGGGAAGAGGCACTGAAGCTTTCTTT
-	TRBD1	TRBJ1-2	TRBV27	CASRGQGGGGYTF	TGTGCCAGCAGAGGACAGGGAGGAGGTGGCTACACCTTC
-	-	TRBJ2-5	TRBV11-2	CASSFGSMETQYF	TGTGCCAGCAGCTTTGGGTCAATGGAGACCCAGTACTTC
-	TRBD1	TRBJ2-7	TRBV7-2	CASSSRDRGYEQYF	TGTGCCAGCAGCTCCCGGGACAGAGGGTACGAGCAGTACTTC
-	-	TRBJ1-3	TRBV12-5	CATGPGNTIYF	TGTGCTACCGGGCCGGGAAACACCATATATTTT
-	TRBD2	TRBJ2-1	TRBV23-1	CASSQRGSGSFDEQFF	TGCGCCAGCAGTCAAAGGGGTAGCGGGAGTTTTGATGAGCAGTTCTTC
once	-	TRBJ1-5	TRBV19	CASSTGTDNQPQHF	TGTGCCAGTAGTACGGGGACGGATAATCAGCCCCAGCATTTT
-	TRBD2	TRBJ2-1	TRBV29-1	CSVDPAGVDEQFF	TGCAGCGTTGACCCAGCGGGAGTGGATGAGCAGTTCTTC
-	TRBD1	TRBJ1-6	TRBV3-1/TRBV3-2	CASSQASGGRSSPLHF	TGTGCCAGCAGCCAAGCGTCAGGGGGTCGAAGTTCACCCCTCCACTTT
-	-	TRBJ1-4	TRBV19	CASSIDRGETNEKLFF	TGTGCCAGTAGTATAGATCGGGGGGAGACTAATGAAAAACTGTTTTTT
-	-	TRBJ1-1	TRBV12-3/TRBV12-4	CASSSLQGAEAFF	TGTGCCAGCAGTTCACTACAGGGAGCTGAAGCTTTCTTT
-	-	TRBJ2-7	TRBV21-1	CASSKRRSELAGVAYEQYF	TGTGCCAGCAGCAAAAGGAGATCAGAACTAGCGGGAGTGGCCTACGAGCAGTACTTC